The source of this T cell receptor beta chain is a study of post-analysis software for immune sequencing data. Study-wide results and caveats: In patients, roughly five TRBV segments were more frequent than in controls, with TRBV5-6, TRBV5-1 and TRBV20-1 among them.

Prepared libraries of TCR beta cDNA carried unique molecular identifiers. Around 460,000 cDNA molecules came from around 1 to 10 million T cells. MiXCR, run by TCRdb on the PCR reads, gives a single entry per CDR3 protein. Of some 690,000 distinct CDR3 sequences listed, about 27% are singletons. Trimming pared 5 bases from V and 0 bases from J, leaving 15 bases between. The CDR3 covers 16 residues. Germline V lookup: CDR1 SEHNR, CDR2 FQNEAQ (reference sequence). Comments on this clonotype: Its antigen is unidentified.

The source of this sequence is a girl between 10 and 17 years old with multiple sclerosis. Sequencing used blood. This chain uses TRBV7-9 with TRBJ2-3; D gene uncertain. CDR3 loop: CASSLTLGYSTDTQYF. CDR3 in DNA: TGTGCCAGCAGCCTTACTTTGGGCTACAGCACAGATACGCAGTATTTT.